This T cell receptor (beta chain) comes out of a study of draining lymph node invasion in breast cancer (TCRdb year 2020). As for the study more broadly: Metastasis in lymph nodes was diagnosed using histology and cytokeratin immunohistochemistry and was confirmed with EpCAM/CD45 flow cytometry. A separate targeted assay used bulk TCR-beta CDR3 sequencing to compare sorted memory regulatory T cells with memory conventional CD4 T cells across breast cancer tissues. Matched non-invaded and tumor-invaded tumor-draining lymph nodes plus the primary tumor were contributed by each patient, with both Treg and Tconv subsets profiled. The separate targeted TCR sequencing included lymph nodes from five patients, and primary tumors were also sequenced for most of those five patients.

As regards this clonotype: This receptor's antigen is unknown. Within one base of it there is no much larger clone, and no base qualities were kept.

For memory regulatory T cells, the sort was based on CD4+ CD45RA- CD25high cells. Each tumor-draining lymph node was classified as non-invaded if metastatic tumor cells were absent and as invaded if metastatic tumor cells were present. Before staining and sorting, T cells were pre-enriched using a Miltenyi Pan T Cell isolation kit. Immunohistochemistry for estrogen receptor, progesterone receptor, HER2 and Ki-67 was used to characterize the primary tumors. Within a few hours after surgery, the fresh surgical tissue was processed by cutting it into small fragments. Tissue fragments were enzymatically digested with Liberase TL plus DNase for approximately 22 minutes and were then filtered through a 40-micrometer strainer. After DAPI live/dead staining, cells were sorted on a BD FACS Aria II at about 98-99% purity. The sorted cells were lysed in TCL buffer, and a Norgen Single Cell RNA purification kit, including DNase treatment, was used to purify the RNA.

Points the paper makes about the study in general: Some clones from the top 100 tumor clones were found in both invaded and non-invaded nodes, which suggests recirculation between the tumor and the draining nodes. In the targeted TCR-seq data, Tregs appeared more clonally expanded than Tconvs in all tissues, and both subsets were less diverse in tumor than lymph nodes. Data could not resolve whether Treg conversion occurred in a given organ or whether converted Tregs recirculated between nodes and tumor. Shared TCRs between Treg and Tconv subsets were considered suggestive but not proof of common clonal origin. Roughly 12-25% of Treg TCRs were shared with Tconvs per tissue, interpreted as suggesting peripheral Treg induction. Tracking the tumor top-100 clones was possible in just two patients.

Library method: bulk RNA-seq. Sequencing instrument: Illumina HiSeq 2500. The paper's data handling went like this. CDR3 sequences in the separate targeted TCR-seq dataset were extracted from raw reads and quantified using MiXCR version 2.1.5 with default parameters. TCR-beta clones in the separate targeted TCR-seq dataset were defined according to the combination of V gene, J gene and CDR3 sequence. In the separate targeted TCR-seq dataset, clones with fewer than three counts were removed, then only the 90% most strongly expressed clones per sample were retained. For each tissue in the separate targeted TCR-seq dataset, Treg-Tconv overlap was calculated by dividing the number of shared clones by the total number of Treg clones and multiplying by 100. Using fastp at Q25 and MiXCR, TCRdb reprocessed the public reads and kept productive beta chains. Merged by CDR3 protein, the rows form single entries marked with the most common genes and DNA. These V and J calls rely on TCRdb rather than the paper's analysis. A total of about 3,100 distinct CDR3 sequences appear in this sample, 45% to 55% of them only once. The top ten clones comprise more than 3% of the sample.

The sequence was collected from a female donor with luminal breast cancer. Input material: sorted memory Tregs from a lymph node. Sample cell subset or site, as interpreted from the label and publication: CD45RA-negative sorted CD4+ T cells (memory Tconv or effector/memory Treg).

The CDR3 protein is CASSGSGSRRDIQYF. In nucleotides, the sequence is TGTGCCAGCAGCGGTAGCGGATCTCGCCGGGACATTCAGTACTTC. The receptor chain draws on TRBV11-1 and TRBJ2-4; 6 matching bases give a weak D call of TRBD2. The junction shows trimming of 5 bases on V and 8 bases on J, plus 19 bases between the germline ends. For CDR1 and CDR2, the germline V gene (reference sequence) lists SGHAT and FQDESV. The CDR3 holds 15 amino acids from the cysteine to the phenylalanine. The sequence is cut down to CDR3 DNA, 45 bases in frame from base 1. Where the CDR3 stops, the reference TRBV11-1 and TRBJ2-4 genes take over; the full variable domain is EAEVAQSPRYKITEKSQAVAFWCDPISGHATLYWYRQILGQGPELLVQFQDESVVDDSQLPKDRFSAERLKGVDSTLKIQPAELGDSAMYLCASSGSGSRRDIQYFGAGTRLSVL.